Below, one T cell receptor (beta chain) is given with its context. This clone was recorded once. The antigen this receptor binds is unknown. It has no much larger one-base neighbor in the sample; base qualities were not kept. The collaborating institutions used their own protocols to collect whole blood in K2EDTA tubes. Collaborator samples were shipped for TCRbeta analysis as frozen whole blood, isolated PBMCs, or DNA extracted from either sample type. The sample originates from a study of blood T cell repertoires in COVID-19 (dated by TCRdb to about 2020). With respect to the entire study: The collaborator samples originated in the United States, Italy and Spain and spanned the acute and convalescent phases of COVID-19. The prospective study material was composed of cDNA or gDNA derived from T cells, B-cell-depleted T cells, or PBMCs. Subjects who had been exposed to COVID-19, were actively infected with it, or had recovered from it provided the deeply sampled blood TCRbeta repertoires that made up the dataset. A freely available public database, intended as a resource for researchers studying the immune response to SARS-CoV-2, is where the repertoires were released. Samples came from the ongoing ImmuneRACE study (first 160 participants) plus 1,254 subjects from 6 global collaborators. A de-identified subject ID, COVID-19 status, age in years and sex were almost always included in the sample metadata. HLA class I and class II types, where available, came from metadata supplied by the sample provider rather than from assay-based typing.

Broad study findings and their caveats: Clinical and demographic metadata were provided uncurated, with the amount varying by source and participant.

TCRbeta CDR3 regions were amplified from genomic DNA using the immunoSEQ Assay, a bias-controlled multiplex PCR. Regarding the original processing steps: Nucleated cell counts per sample were estimated from amplification of reference gene primers within the assay. To quantify the absolute abundance of each unique TCRbeta CDR3 rearrangement, sequence reads were collapsed and filtered. For each sample, productive Simpson clonality was calculated as the square root of Simpson's diversity index over productive rearrangements. TCRdb limited this immuneACCESS table to in-frame rearrangements with V and J called. A share of clones is missing; checked studies link under half to unresolved V genes, and the rest is unexplained. V and J calls plus clone size are reproduced from that table; the DNA served to infer D and trimming. This sample has some 20,000 clones in its table, and around nine tenths of those were observed once. The leading ten clones occupy around a tenth of the sample.

The sequenced material came from peripheral blood. This clonotype was obtained from a man between 40 and 49 years old with active COVID-19.

The CDR3 reads CASSDRTLMNTEAFF. The DNA reads as follows: TGTGCCAGCAGTGACCGGACATTGATGAACACTGAAGCTTTCTTT. The rearranged segments are TRBV25-1 and TRBJ1-1; tentative D gene TRBD1, with 5 bases matching. From the cysteine through the phenylalanine, the CDR3 covers 15 amino acids. Just the 45-base CDR3 DNA is kept, in frame starting at base 1. At the junction V is shortened by 3 bases and J by 0 bases, with 11 bases in between. The germline V gene supplies CDR1 MGHDK and CDR2 SYGVNS.